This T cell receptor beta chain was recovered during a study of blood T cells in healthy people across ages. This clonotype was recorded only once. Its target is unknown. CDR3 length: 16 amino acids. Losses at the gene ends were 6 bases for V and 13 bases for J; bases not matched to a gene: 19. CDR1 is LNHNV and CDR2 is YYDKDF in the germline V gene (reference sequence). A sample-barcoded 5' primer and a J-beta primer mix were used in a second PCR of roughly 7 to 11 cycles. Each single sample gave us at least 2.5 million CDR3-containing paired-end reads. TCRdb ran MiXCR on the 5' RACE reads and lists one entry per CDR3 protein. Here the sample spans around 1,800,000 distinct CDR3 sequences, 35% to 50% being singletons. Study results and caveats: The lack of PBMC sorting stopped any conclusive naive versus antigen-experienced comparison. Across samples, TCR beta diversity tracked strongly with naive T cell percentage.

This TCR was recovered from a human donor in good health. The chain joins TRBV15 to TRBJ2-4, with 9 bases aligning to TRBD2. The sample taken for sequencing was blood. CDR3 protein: CATRGVGLAHHNEQYF. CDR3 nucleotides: TGTGCCACCAGAGGGGTGGGACTAGCTCACCACAATGAGCAGTACTTC.